Listed below are T cell receptor beta chains from one sample, sequenced in a study of cytomegalovirus exposure and HLA in healthy donors. Assay used: immunoSEQ multiplex PCR; TCRdb lists only in-frame clones, some missing. The data show 100,000 to 150,000 clones, more than 9% seen once. The sequencing sample was made of PBMCs. These receptors were collected from a woman under 30 in good health and CMV-seropositive. Each CDR3 is given with its conserved first and last residue. Fields, in order: V gene, J gene, clone size, D gene, CDR3 DNA, CDR3 protein. The D gene is left open where the match is weak. A clone size is listed for some rows: how often the clone was seen (once, few, many), or a class if it is expanded.

TRBV27	TRBJ2-1	few	-	TGTGCCAGCAGTCCCACGACTACCTACAATGAGCAGTTCTTC	CASSPTTTYNEQFF
TRBV29-1	TRBJ1-3	few	-	TGCAGCGTCAGATGGGCAGACACCATATATTTT	CSVRWADTIYF
TRBV27	TRBJ1-2	-	TRBD1	TGTGCCAGCAGTTTCCGGGACAGCTATGGCTACACCTTC	CASSFRDSYGYTF
TRBV19	TRBJ2-7	few	TRBD1	TGTGCCAGTAGTCTCCGGACAGGGACGCCCTACGAGCAGTACTTC	CASSLRTGTPYEQYF
TRBV10-3	TRBJ1-2	-	TRBD1	TGTGCCATCACCCCCGGGACAGGGGGCCGCGACTATGGCTACACCTTC	CAITPGTGGRDYGYTF
TRBV5-1	TRBJ1-1	-	-	TGCGCCAGCAGCACCGTCGAAGGGGTCGGAGCTTTCTTT	CASSTVEGVGAFF
TRBV11-2	TRBJ2-1	few	-	TGTGCCAGCAGCTTAAACCCGGGAAGTCTGAATGAGCAGTTCTTC	CASSLNPGSLNEQFF
TRBV6-4	TRBJ2-6	-	-	TGTGCCAGCAGTGAAGGAGAAGACGGGGCCAACGTCCTGACTTTC	CASSEGEDGANVLTF
TRBV2	TRBJ2-7	-	TRBD1	TGTGCCAGCAGCGTAGGCCAGGGGGCAGGGCAGTACTTC	CASSVGQGAGQYF
TRBV27	TRBJ2-7	-	TRBD2	TGTGCCAGCCGGGCGGGGGGGAGTGGGGACGAGCAGTACTTC	CASRAGGSGDEQYF
TRBV7-9	TRBJ1-5	few	TRBD1	TGTGCCAGCAGCTTAGGAGGACAGGGGCATCAGCCCCAGCATTTT	CASSLGGQGHQPQHF
TRBV6-5	TRBJ2-7	-	-	TGTGCCAGCAGTTCATCCCGAGGAAGGGGCGAGCAGTACTTC	CASSSSRGRGEQYF
TRBV7-2	TRBJ1-1	-	-	TGTGCCAGCAGCCCCCTACGGAGAGTCACTGAAGCTTTCTTT	CASSPLRRVTEAFF
TRBV19	TRBJ2-5	-	TRBD2	TGTGCCAGTAGTATTAAAGCGGGGCCCCAAGAGACCCAGTACTTC	CASSIKAGPQETQYF
TRBV7-9	TRBJ1-2	few	-	TGTGCCAGCAGCCTGGGGCAGGAAGCTAACTATGGCTACACCTTC	CASSLGQEANYGYTF
TRBV10-1	TRBJ2-7	-	-	TGCGCCAGCAGTGAAGGTGGGGCTGGCGAGCAGTACTTC	CASSEGGAGEQYF
TRBV28	TRBJ2-3	-	-	TGTGCCAGCAGTTCCCCTCACGTTAGTTGGACAGATACGCAGTATTTT	CASSSPHVSWTDTQYF